The following is a TCR beta chain sequence with its context. This sample is drawn from a study of cytomegalovirus exposure and HLA in healthy donors. About the research overall: Previous work identified roughly 120 million unique TCR beta sequences from approximately 190 million T cells.

This CDR3 contains 15 residues. J was trimmed by 5 bases and V by 4 bases; bases with no gene match: 11. In germline, CDR1 is GTSNPN, CDR2 SVGIG (reference sequence). Primers: 60 Vbeta forward and 13 Jbeta reverse. The repertoire was sequenced with immunoSEQ multiplex PCR; TCRdb's copy has only in-frame clones and lacks some. The sample yields tens of thousands of clones, approximately 70% seen once. Sequenced input: PBMCs. The source is a man in his fifties or sixties in good health and CMV-seronegative. The chain carries TRBV30 and TRBJ2-3; 8 bases align to TRBD2. This chain's CDR3 is CAWIETGGPLDTQYF. In nucleotides, the CDR3 is TGTGCCTGGATTGAGACGGGGGGGCCTCTAGATACGCAGTATTTT.